These 11 T cell receptor beta chains were all obtained from the same sample, sequenced in a study of cytomegalovirus exposure and HLA in healthy donors. PCR was performed using 60 Vbeta and 13 Jbeta primers. TCRdb keeps only in-frame clones here, not all; method: immunoSEQ multiplex PCR. Of roughly 100,000 clones detected, 85% to 90% appear once; the ten largest clones hold approximately 3.9%. The specimen was PBMCs. These receptors all come from a young man in good health and CMV-seronegative.

The chain combines TRBV5-1 with TRBJ2-3; tentative D call: TRBD1 (5 bases). The V gene lost 2 bases and the J gene lost 4 bases, with 17 bases spanning the gap. Germline assignment: CDR1 SGHRS and CDR2 YFSETQ. This CDR3 comprises 16 residues. The CDR3 nucleotides read TGCGCCAGCAGCTTTGTCACAGGCGGCGTCGCAGATACGCAGTATTTT. Translation: CASSFVTGGVADTQYF.

A few counts support this clone. This sequence joins TRBV28 and TRBJ2-6; TRBD1 agrees at 8 bases. This CDR3 has 17 amino acids. V shed 6 bases and J 0 bases; nucleotides not matched to a gene: 7. Germline assignment: CDR1 MDHEN and CDR2 SYDVKM. DNA for the CDR3: TGTGCCAGCAGAAGGGGACAGGAGCTCTCTGGGGCCAACGTCCTGACTTTC. Its translation is CASRRGQELSGANVLTF.

The chain couples TRBV30 to TRBJ2-5; tentatively, D is TRBD1 (5 bases). CDR3 size: 11 residues. V lost 2 bases, J lost 9 bases, and 10 bases lay in between. The germline V gene encodes CDR1 GTSNPN and CDR2 SVGIG (reference sequence). Written as DNA, the CDR3 is TGTGCCTGGAGTCCTCAACAGGCCCAGTACTTC. It translates to CAWSPQQAQYF.

V is TRBV9 and J is TRBJ2-1, with TRBD2 matching 8 bases. The CDR3 has 17 amino acids. Germline assignment: CDR1 SGDLS and CDR2 YYNGEE. V shed 4 bases, J shed 0 bases, and the junction held 9 bases outside the gene matches. The CDR3 is CASSHPTAGGSYNEQFF. The CDR3 DNA follows: TGTGCCAGCAGCCATCCTACGGCGGGGGGCTCCTACAATGAGCAGTTCTTC.

In its sample, this clone is medium-sized. This rearrangement joins TRBV6-1 to TRBJ2-2, with 8 bases matching TRBD1. CDR1 and CDR2 (germline): MNHNS, SASEGT. The CDR3 sequence is 13 residues long. V lost 8 bases, J lost 2 bases, and 1 base stayed unmatched. The CDR3 sequence is CASDRGNTGELFF. In nucleotides, the CDR3 is TGTGCCAGCGACAGGGGAAACACCGGGGAGCTGTTTTTT.

The chain recombines TRBV2 with TRBJ1-4, with D tentatively TRBD1 (5 bases). CDR1 and CDR2 (germline): SNHLY, FYNNEI. The CDR3 is 15 residues long. V was trimmed by 4 bases and J by 5 bases, leaving 14 bases between them. This CDR3 reads CASSAGTGMNEKLFF. DNA for the CDR3: TGTGCCAGCAGTGCTGGGACTGGTATGAATGAAAAACTGTTTTTT. The full variable domain, completed using reference TRBV2 and TRBJ1-4, is EPEVTQTPSHQVTQMGQEVILRCVPISNHLYFYWYRQILGQKVEFLVSFYNNEISEKSEIFDDQFSVERPDGSNFTLKIRSTKLEDSAMYFCASSAGTGMNEKLFFGSGTQLSVL.

The chain uses TRBV9 and TRBJ2-1, with a possible D match to TRBD1 (5 bases). This CDR3 has 11 amino acids. V was cut by 8 bases and J by 4 bases, with 7 bases left in between. CDR1 and CDR2 (germline): SGDLS, YYNGEE. CDR3 bases: TGTGCCAGTGGACATTACAATGAGCAGTTCTTC. Protein: CASGHYNEQFF.

V and J are TRBV7-2 and TRBJ2-5; perhaps TRBD1 as D (6 bases). This CDR3 comprises 14 residues. Deletions cut 5 bases from V and 5 bases from J, with 15 bases between. CDR1 is SGHTA, CDR2 FQGNSA, per germline. The CDR3 spells CASSPDSPVETQYF. The DNA for the CDR3 is TGTGCCAGCAGCCCGGACAGCCCGGTGGAGACCCAGTACTTC.

The chain employs TRBV11-3 and TRBJ2-2; D is uncertain. The germline gives CDR1 SGHNT, CDR2 YENEEA. The CDR3 length is 14 residues. V was shortened by 5 bases and J by 5 bases, with 12 bases between the two germline ends. The CDR3 protein is CASSPSAGTGELFF. The CDR3 DNA reads TGTGCCAGCAGCCCCTCCGCCGGGACCGGGGAGCTGTTTTTT.

The chain joins TRBV6-5 to TRBJ2-1, with TRBD2 identical over 9 bases. CDR3 length: 15 amino acids. Germline CDR1 MNHEY, CDR2 SVGAGI. With 5 bases clipped from V and 5 bases from J, the junction kept 7 bases outside the gene matches. CDR3 nucleotides: TGTGCCAGCAGTACCCCGGGACTAGCCGACAATGAGCAGTTCTTC. Protein: CASSTPGLADNEQFF.

This rearrangement joins TRBV18 to TRBJ2-7, with unresolved D. This CDR3 region has 15 residues. Germline V gives CDR1 KGHSH, CDR2 LQKENI. The V end was cut by 0 bases, the J end by 3 bases, with 12 bases between. CDR3 coding DNA: TGTGCCAGCTCACCACCCATGGGCTTCAACTACGAGCAGTACTTC. Its protein product is CASSPPMGFNYEQYF.